Presented here are 30 T cell receptor beta chains from one specimen sequenced in a study of CD8 T cells in ankylosing spondylitis. Points from the study as a whole: What appeared characteristic of ankylosing spondylitis blood was a TCR beta motif of 7 or 8 highly homologous variants.

These receptors have no known antigen. A single record per CDR3 protein comes from TCRdb applying MiXCR to the 5' RACE reads. The sample lists 450,000 to 550,000 distinct CDR3 sequences; under 5.5% were seen once. The sample taken for sequencing was blood, either unsorted or a sorted T cell fraction (not recorded which). Receptors were obtained from a male donor with ankylosing spondylitis.

In this sample, this clonotype turned up a few times. V is TRBV4-3 and J is TRBJ2-2; tentatively, D is TRBD2 (6 bases). The CDR3 extends over 16 amino acids. Per germline, CDR1 LGHNA and CDR2 YSLEER. Trimming removed 2 bases at V and 5 bases at J, with 15 bases between. CDR3 protein: CASSQRRRVETGELFF. CDR3 sequence (DNA): TGCGCCAGCAGCCAACGACGGAGGGTCGAAACCGGGGAGCTGTTTTTT.

This clonotype showed up many times. The V call is TRBV20-1, the J call TRBJ2-7; 9 bases align to TRBD2. CDR3 length: 13 residues. V gave up 4 bases and J gave up 6 bases; unmatched junction bases: 7. Germline CDR1 DFQATT, CDR2 SNEGSKA (reference sequence). The CDR3 DNA reads TGCAGTGCTAAGTTAGCGGGAGTTGTCGAGCAGTACTTC. Translating it yields CSAKLAGVVEQYF.

This clonotype was counted at least ten times. The rearrangement links TRBV20-1 to TRBJ2-7; possible D gene TRBD2, 7 bases. CDR1 is DFQATT, CDR2 SNEGSKA, per germline (reference sequence). CDR3 length: 18 residues. Trimming took off 5 bases at V and 5 bases at J, with 31 bases between the two ends. The DNA of the CDR3 is TGCAGTGCTTCCGCCTTGGGGGGCGTCGGGCGGGAGACAGACGAGCAGTACTTC. It is translated as CSASALGGVGRETDEQYF.

The sample holds many counts of this clonotype. This rearrangement joins TRBV7-2 to TRBJ1-5, with D unclear. V dropped 6 bases and J dropped 8 bases, with 20 bases sitting between them. Germline V lookup: CDR1 SGHTA, CDR2 FQGNSA. The CDR3 loop spans 15 amino acids. This CDR3 is CASRGLGSRLEPQHF. The CDR3 DNA follows: TGTGCCAGCAGGGGTCTGGGGTCGCGACTGGAGCCCCAGCATTTT.

At least ten counts were recorded for this clonotype. This sequence joins TRBV20-1 and TRBJ2-1; TRBD2 agrees at 13 bases. CDR3 length equals 15 residues. Trimming cost V 5 bases and J 5 bases; bases outside gene matches: 6. Germline V gives CDR1 DFQATT, CDR2 SNEGSKA (reference sequence). The CDR3 sequence is CSAGTSGRADNEQFF. The CDR3 coding sequence is TGCAGTGCTGGCACTAGCGGGAGGGCCGACAATGAGCAGTTCTTC.

This clonotype was observed at least ten times. This chain joins TRBV4-3 and TRBJ2-1, with 9 bases aligning to TRBD2. This CDR3 is built from 15 residues. Germline trimming cut 4 bases from V and 7 bases from J; bases unmatched to any gene: 8. The germline CDR1 and CDR2 sequences are LGHNA and YSLEER. DNA of the CDR3: TGCGCCAGCAGCCGGCGGGGGGGCGTTACAAATGAGCAGTTCTTC. This codes for CASSRRGGVTNEQFF.

This clonotype was observed at least ten times. The V call is TRBV29-1, the J call TRBJ2-2; no firm D call. Germline V gene sequence: CDR1 SQVTM, CDR2 ANQGSEA. V was clipped by 8 bases and J by 0 bases, with 7 bases between them. There are 12 residues in the CDR3. For the CDR3, the DNA is TGCAGCTTCCGACCGAACACCGGGGAGCTGTTTTTT. This encodes CSFRPNTGELFF.

In its sample, this clonotype was seen many times. The chain links TRBV10-3 to TRBJ1-1; unclear D gene. Deletions cut 4 bases from V and 0 bases from J, with 6 bases between. Germline lookup yields CDR1 ENHRY and CDR2 SYGVKD. The CDR3 runs 13 residues. In DNA, the CDR3 is TGTGCCATCAGTGGGCCAGTGAACACTGAAGCTTTCTTT. Translating it yields CAISGPVNTEAFF.

There are many counts of this clonotype. This chain uses TRBV3-1 with TRBJ2-7; TRBD1 matches at 8 bases. The germline gives CDR1 LGHDT, CDR2 YNNKEL (reference sequence). The V and J ends lost 3 bases and 3 bases, in that order; junction bases with no gene match: 7. The CDR3 extends over 15 amino acids. CDR3 DNA: TGTGCCAGCAGCCAGACCGGGACAGGCGACTACGAGCAGTACTTC. Translation gives CASSQTGTGDYEQYF.

This clonotype was recorded at least ten times. The chain is built from TRBV28 and TRBJ2-4; tentatively, D is TRBD1 (6 bases). Germline lookup yields CDR1 MDHEN and CDR2 SYDVKM. The CDR3 runs 18 residues. Trimming left V 2 bases short and J 2 bases short, with 19 bases between. In nucleotides, the CDR3 is TGTGCCAGCAGTTTAATCGGGGCCACAGGGATCCCCAAAAACATTCAGTACTTC. It codes for CASSLIGATGIPKNIQYF.

This clonotype was detected ten times or more. This chain links TRBV12-3 or TRBV12-4 with TRBJ2-1; no definite D call. CDR3 size: 13 residues. Trimming took 6 bases from V and 6 from J, leaving 12 bases between them. The CDR3 DNA sequence: TGTGCCAGCAGCTCGACTGGCCTCAATGAGCAGTTCTTC. Translating gives CASSSTGLNEQFF.

This clonotype was recorded many times. The J gene is TRBJ2-7, the V gene TRBV10-3; TRBD1 agrees at 9 bases. Germline trimming cut 5 bases from V and 4 bases from J; bases unmatched to any gene: 12. The CDR3 covers 16 residues. CDR1 and CDR2 from the germline V gene are ENHRY and SYGVKD. CDR3 sequence: CAISSPPGQGVYEQYF. The CDR3 DNA follows: TGTGCCATCAGTTCACCGCCGGGACAGGGCGTGTACGAGCAGTACTTC.

This clonotype was counted ten times or more. The rearrangement joins TRBV12-3 or TRBV12-4 to TRBJ2-3, with no clear D. V was pared by 5 bases and J by 0 bases, with 12 bases between. This CDR3 region has 15 residues. In DNA form, the CDR3 reads TGTGCCAGCAGTCGTGAGACTGTCAGCACAGATACGCAGTATTTT. Its translation: CASSRETVSTDTQYF.

This clonotype has a count of ten or more. The chain carries TRBV5-6 and TRBJ2-3; 11 bases are a match to TRBD2. V lost 5 bases and J lost 0; bases outside the gene matches: 11. This CDR3 is 18 amino acids long. The germline CDR1 and CDR2 sequences are SGHDT and YYEEEE. The CDR3 DNA sequence: TGTGCCAGCAGTTTTAGACCGGGACTAGCGGCTAGCACAGATACGCAGTATTTT. Its translation is CASSFRPGLAASTDTQYF.

This clonotype came up many times. The gene calls are TRBV27 and TRBJ2-1; no clear D gene. V gave up 8 bases and J gave up 4 bases, with 18 bases separating them. Germline V gene sequence: CDR1 MNHEY, CDR2 SMNVEV (reference sequence). The CDR3 totals 15 residues. The CDR3: CASLYTSRAYNEQFF. The CDR3 nucleotides read TGTGCCAGCCTTTACACCTCTAGAGCTTACAATGAGCAGTTCTTC.

CDR3 nucleotides: TGTGCCAGTAATCCTAGCTCCGTTTACAATGAGCAGTTCTTC. Protein sequence: CASNPSSVYNEQFF. V is TRBV19 and J is TRBJ2-1; D is possibly TRBD2 (5 bases). Germline V gene sequence: CDR1 LNHDA, CDR2 SQIVND (reference sequence). The CDR3 sequence is 14 residues long. Trimming took off 7 bases at V and 4 bases at J, with 14 bases between the two ends.

This clonotype has a count of ten or more. The chain couples TRBV5-1 to TRBJ2-1; TRBD2 agrees at 12 bases. The CDR3 sequence is 17 residues long. CDR1 is SGHRS, CDR2 YFSETQ, per germline. After removal of 4 bases from V and 4 bases from J, the junction contained 9 bases not matched to a gene. CDR3 in amino acids: CASSMGTSGFFYNEQFF. In DNA, the CDR3 is TGCGCCAGCAGCATGGGGACTAGCGGGTTCTTTTACAATGAGCAGTTCTTC.

This clonotype has at least ten counts. V usage is TRBV10-3 and J usage is TRBJ2-5, with 9 positions matching TRBD2. Germline CDR1 is ENHRY and CDR2 is SYGVKD. Trimming removed 6 bases from V and 2 bases from J; junction bases left unmatched: 7. This CDR3 spans 15 amino acids. The CDR3 nucleotides read TGTGCCATCAGCCCTAGCGGGAAGGAACAAGAGACCCAGTACTTC. Amino acid sequence: CAISPSGKEQETQYF.

This clonotype was counted many times. CDR3 protein: CASSSRTGGADTQYF. CDR3 DNA sequence: TGTGCCAGCAGCTCCCGGACAGGGGGCGCAGATACGCAGTATTTT. The rearrangement joins TRBV12-3 or TRBV12-4 to TRBJ2-3; 11 nucleotides line up with TRBD1. The ends lost 6 bases at V and 4 bases at J; junction bases unmatched: 6. This CDR3 is built from 15 residues.

In this sample, this clonotype turned up many times. The chain couples TRBV20-1 to TRBJ2-7, with a tentative D call TRBD2 (6 bases). Trimming shortened V by 5 bases and J by 2 bases, and 13 bases separated the two germline ends. Germline-derived CDR1 and CDR2 are DFQATT and SNEGSKA (reference sequence). There are 13 residues in the CDR3. The CDR3 protein is CSAGGTGAYEQYF. As DNA, the CDR3 is TGCAGTGCTGGGGGGACGGGAGCCTACGAGCAGTACTTC.

This clonotype has ten or more counts. The rearrangement links TRBV7-9 to TRBJ1-4; no firm D call. The CDR3 length is 14 residues. The germline gives CDR1 SEHNR, CDR2 FQNEAQ (reference sequence). Between the trimmed V and J ends, which lost 3 bases and 6 bases, there was a span of 11 bases. CDR3: CASSFGRPDEKLFF. Here the CDR3 DNA reads TGTGCCAGCAGCTTCGGCAGGCCGGATGAAAAACTGTTTTTT.

The table lists this clonotype with many counts. The chain employs TRBV5-5 and TRBJ1-1, with TRBD1 matching over 7 bases. With V trimmed by 4 bases and J by 6 bases, 6 bases remained unmatched. This CDR3 has 13 residues. CDR1 is SGHKS, CDR2 YYEKEE, per germline (reference sequence). CDR3 sequence (DNA): TGTGCCAGCAGCGTAGCCACAGGGGCTGAAGCTTTCTTT. This codes for CASSVATGAEAFF. Full variable domain (outside the CDR3, taken from reference TRBV5-5 and TRBJ1-1): DAGVTQSPTHLIKTRGQQVTLRCSPISGHKSVSWYQQVLGQGPQFIFQYYEKEERGRGNFPDRFSARQFPNYSSELNVNALLLGDSALYLCASSVATGAEAFFGQGTRLTVV.

This clonotype appeared many times. The genes are TRBV20-1 and TRBJ2-7, with D tentatively TRBD2 (8 bases). This CDR3 is 16 amino acids long. Germline CDR1 is DFQATT and CDR2 is SNEGSKA (reference sequence). Trimming took off 0 bases at V and 2 bases at J, with 17 bases between the two ends. The CDR3 sequence is CSARDFGRGPTYEQYF. CDR3 DNA: TGCAGTGCTAGAGATTTCGGGAGGGGGCCGACCTACGAGCAGTACTTC.

This clonotype was found many times. CDR3 amino acids: CASSFITGTASQQYF. The CDR3, as DNA: TGTGCCAGCAGTTTCATTACCGGGACGGCCTCCCAGCAGTACTTC. This chain links TRBV7-2 with TRBJ2-7; D might be TRBD1 or TRBD2, each matching 5 bases. V lost 6 bases, J lost 8 bases, and 23 bases lay in between. The germline V gene encodes CDR1 SGHTA and CDR2 FQGNSA. This CDR3 comprises 15 residues.

There are many counts of this clonotype. The chain recombines TRBV10-3 with TRBJ1-1; TRBD1 matches 12 bases. The germline V gene encodes CDR1 ENHRY and CDR2 SYGVKD. The CDR3 loop spans 16 amino acids. V was clipped by 2 bases and J by 7 bases; unmatched bases: 8. The CDR3 loop is CAISEPGQGALGEAFF. As DNA, the CDR3 is TGTGCCATCAGTGAGCCGGGACAGGGGGCGCTTGGTGAAGCTTTCTTT.

This clonotype was observed at least ten times. The chain uses TRBV7-2 and TRBJ1-1; TRBD1 matches at 8 bases. The V gene's germline CDR1 is SGHTA and CDR2 FQGNSA. The CDR3 is made up of 15 amino acids. J was trimmed by 4 bases and V by 5 bases; bases with no gene match: 9. As DNA, the CDR3 is TGTGCCAGCAGCGAGCAGGGGGCGCTGGGCACTGAAGCTTTCTTT. It yields the protein CASSEQGALGTEAFF.

In its sample, this clonotype was seen many times. The gene calls are TRBV5-1 and TRBJ2-5; TRBD2 matches at 13 bases. The length of the CDR3 is 16 residues. Per germline, CDR1 SGHRS and CDR2 YFSETQ. V was clipped by 4 bases and J by 5 bases; unmatched bases: 8. CDR3: CASSAGLAGAFETQYF. CDR3 bases: TGCGCCAGCAGCGCCGGACTAGCGGGAGCGTTTGAGACCCAGTACTTC.

Ten or more counts support this clonotype. This chain joins TRBV10-3 and TRBJ2-3; TRBD2 aligns across 10 bases. This CDR3 spans 15 amino acids. V gave up 8 bases and J gave up 1 base; unmatched junction bases: 6. Germline assignment: CDR1 ENHRY and CDR2 SYGVKD. The CDR3 DNA sequence: TGTGCCATCGGAAGAACTAGCGGGGGCACAGATACGCAGTATTTT. It codes for CAIGRTSGGTDTQYF.

This clonotype was seen at least ten times. The V call is TRBV20-1, the J call TRBJ2-2; TRBD2 matches at 9 bases. The CDR3 covers 19 residues. V gave up 6 bases and J gave up 0 bases; unmatched junction bases: 17. CDR1 is DFQATT, CDR2 SNEGSKA, per germline (reference sequence). The CDR3 coding sequence is TGCAGTGCAGGGGCTAGCGGGATTATTTTACGTCCGAACACCGGGGAGCTGTTTTTT. As protein: CSAGASGIILRPNTGELFF.

This clonotype was recorded many times. This sequence joins TRBV7-9 and TRBJ1-1, with a tentative D call TRBD1 (5 bases). From germline, CDR1 is SEHNR and CDR2 FQNEAQ (reference sequence). The CDR3 is 17 residues long. Trimming cost V 3 bases and J 0 bases, with 17 bases left between them. The chain's CDR3 is CASSLGKVGQLNTEAFF. The DNA of the CDR3 is TGTGCCAGCAGCTTGGGGAAAGTGGGGCAGCTGAACACTGAAGCTTTCTTT.